This T cell receptor (beta chain) was identified during a study of cytomegalovirus exposure and HLA in healthy donors. The CDR3 runs 14 residues. The V end lost 1 base, the J end lost 7 bases, and 13 bases lay between the germline ends. Germline V lookup: CDR1 SGHVS, CDR2 FNYEAQ. PCR primers comprised 60 Vbeta and 13 Jbeta primers. TCRdb keeps only in-frame clones here, not all; method: immunoSEQ multiplex PCR. The sample has hundreds of thousands of clones, over 60% seen once. This clone was seen just once. Antigen unknown. Findings and caveats of the study: A few V segments could not be told apart, such as TRBV6-2 and TRBV6-3, and were left out. Roughly even sequencing depth across donors was the assumption behind the presence/absence analyses.

The chain couples TRBV7-6 to TRBJ1-1; no definite D call. The sequenced sample was PBMCs. This TCR came from a male donor in good health and CMV-seronegative. For the CDR3, the DNA is TGTGCCAGCAGCTTAGTCGCCCGGGAGATTGAAGCTTTCTTT. It codes for CASSLVAREIEAFF.